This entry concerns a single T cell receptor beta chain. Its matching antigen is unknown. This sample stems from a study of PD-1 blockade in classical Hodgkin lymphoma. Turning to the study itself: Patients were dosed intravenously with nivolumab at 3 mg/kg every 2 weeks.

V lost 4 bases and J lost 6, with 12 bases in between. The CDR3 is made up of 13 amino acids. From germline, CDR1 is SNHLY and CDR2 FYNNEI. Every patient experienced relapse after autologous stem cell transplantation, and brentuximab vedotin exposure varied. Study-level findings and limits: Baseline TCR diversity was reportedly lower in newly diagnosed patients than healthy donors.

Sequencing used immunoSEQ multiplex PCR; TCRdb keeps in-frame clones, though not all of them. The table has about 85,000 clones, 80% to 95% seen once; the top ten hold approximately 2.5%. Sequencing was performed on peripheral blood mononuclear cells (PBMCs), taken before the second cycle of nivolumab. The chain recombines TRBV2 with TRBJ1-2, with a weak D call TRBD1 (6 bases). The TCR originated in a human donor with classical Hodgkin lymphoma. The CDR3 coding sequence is TGTGCCAGCAGTGCTGGCAGGGGCAATGGCTACACCTTC. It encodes CASSAGRGNGYTF.